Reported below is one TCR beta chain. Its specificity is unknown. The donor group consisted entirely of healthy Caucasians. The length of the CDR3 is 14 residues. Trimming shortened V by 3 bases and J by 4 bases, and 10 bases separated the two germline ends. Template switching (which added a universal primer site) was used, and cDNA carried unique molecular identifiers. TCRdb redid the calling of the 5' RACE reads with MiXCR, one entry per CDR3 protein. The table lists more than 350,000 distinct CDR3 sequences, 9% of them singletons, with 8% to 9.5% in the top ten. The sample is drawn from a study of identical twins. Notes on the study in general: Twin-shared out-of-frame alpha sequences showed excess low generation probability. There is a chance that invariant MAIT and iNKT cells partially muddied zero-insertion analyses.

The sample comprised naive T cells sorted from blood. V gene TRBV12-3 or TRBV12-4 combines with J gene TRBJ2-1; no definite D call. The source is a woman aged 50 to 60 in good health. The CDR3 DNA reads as TGTGCCAGCAGTTTGCCTCCACTTTACAATGAGCAGTTCTTC. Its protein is CASSLPPLYNEQFF.